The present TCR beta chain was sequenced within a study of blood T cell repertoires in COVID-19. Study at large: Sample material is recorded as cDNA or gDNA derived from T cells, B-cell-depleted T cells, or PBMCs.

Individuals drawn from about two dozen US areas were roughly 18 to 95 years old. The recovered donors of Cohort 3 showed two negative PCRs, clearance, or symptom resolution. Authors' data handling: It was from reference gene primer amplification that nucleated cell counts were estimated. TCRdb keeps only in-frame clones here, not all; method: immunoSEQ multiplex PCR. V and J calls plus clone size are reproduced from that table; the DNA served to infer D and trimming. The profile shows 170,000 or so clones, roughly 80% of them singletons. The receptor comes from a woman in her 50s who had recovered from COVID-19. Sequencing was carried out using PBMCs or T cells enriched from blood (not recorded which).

The CDR3 region is CATSDPGQASYEQYF. CDR3 DNA sequence: TGTGCCACCAGTGACCCGGGACAGGCCAGCTACGAGCAGTACTTC. The chain recombines TRBV24-1 with TRBJ2-7; 8 nucleotides match TRBD1. From germline, CDR1 is KGHDR and CDR2 SFDVKD. V trimming: 4 bases; J trimming: 3 bases; junction bases outside the gene matches: 7. The CDR3 length is 15 residues.